These 10 T cell receptor beta chains share one sample of origin, sequenced in a study of identical twins' blood T cells (dated by TCRdb to 2013 to 2014). Preparation of the library involved 5' RACE. Sequencing was performed on an Illumina Genome Analyzer IIx. TCRdb took the public reads, trimmed them with fastp at Q25, ran MiXCR for clone calling and kept in-frame beta chains. Each CDR3 protein appears once, grouped with its most common genes and DNA. The sample has a few hundred thousand distinct CDR3 sequences on record, about 28% of them singletons. The ten largest clones add up to about 6% of the sample. Sequencing was carried out using PBMCs. The receptor source for this set is a woman aged 18-49 years in good health.

The chain carries TRBV5-1 and TRBJ2-3, with 13 bases that match TRBD2. CDR1 is SGHRS, CDR2 YFSETQ, per germline. V lost 0 bases, J lost 5 bases, and 9 bases stayed unmatched. The length of the CDR3 is 18 residues. The CDR3 spells CASSLGTSGSGELDTQYF. As DNA, the CDR3 is TGCGCCAGCAGCTTGGGGACTAGCGGGAGTGGCGAATTAGATACGCAGTATTTT.

The table lists this clonotype with a few counts. This chain connects TRBV5-1 to TRBJ1-1, with D uncertain. The germline V gene encodes CDR1 SGHRS and CDR2 YFSETQ. This CDR3 has 15 amino acids. Trimming took off 1 base at V and 1 base at J, with 11 bases between the two ends. CDR3 sequence reads: CASSLIDGGNTEAFF. The CDR3 DNA is TGCGCCAGCAGCTTGATCGACGGAGGGAACACTGAAGCTTTCTTT.

Remarks on this clonotype: This clone may be a read error of a much larger clone one base away. This chain joins TRBV28 and TRBJ1-4; 7 positions agree with TRBD1. Germline-derived CDR1 and CDR2 are MDHEN and SYDVKM. CDR3 length equals 13 residues. CDR3: CASILGARGQQFF. The DNA for the CDR3 is TGTGCCAGCATTTTAGGGGCAAGGGGGCAACAGTTTTTT. Full variable domain (rest looked up from reference TRBV28 and TRBJ1-4): DVKVTQSSRYLVKRTGEKVFLECVQDMDHENMFWYRQDPGLGLRLIYFSYDVKMKEKGDIPEGYSVSREKKERFSLILESASTNQTSMYLCASILGARGQQFFGSGTQLSVL.

Remarks on this clonotype: The junction and the germline gene differ at one end; a read error may be behind it. V and J are TRBV19 and TRBJ2-6, with a tentative D call TRBD2 (5 bases). The germline gives CDR1 LNHDA, CDR2 SQIVND (reference sequence). The CDR3 is made up of 15 amino acids. The CDR3 nucleotides read TGTGCCGCCAAGACCATTTCTTCCGGGGTCAACGTCCTGACTTTC. Translation gives CAAKTISSGVNVLTF.

The J gene is TRBJ2-7, the V gene TRBV5-1; D possibly corresponds to TRBD1 (6 bases). Germline V lookup: CDR1 SGHRS, CDR2 YFSETQ. The CDR3 contains 15 residues. Trimming stripped 4 bases from V and 2 bases from J, with 16 bases between. CDR3 region: CASSLNRDTPYEQYF. The CDR3 DNA sequence: TGCGCCAGCAGCCTGAACCGGGACACCCCCTACGAGCAGTACTTC.

This rearrangement joins TRBV20-1 to TRBJ1-2; no reliable D call. Germline values: CDR1 DFQATT, CDR2 SNEGSKA (reference sequence). CDR3 length: 14 amino acids. The germline V and J ends were trimmed by 3 bases and 4 bases, with 15 bases remaining between them. CDR3 nucleotide sequence: TGCAGTGCTAGTCTCTCCTTACAATCCTATGGCTACACCTTC. This gives the protein CSASLSLQSYGYTF.

The table lists this clonotype with a few counts. J is TRBJ1-5 and V is TRBV18; D ambiguous. Trimming left V 6 bases short and J 0 bases short, with 24 bases between. The CDR3 has 19 amino acids. Looked up from germline, CDR1 is KGHSH and CDR2 is LQKENI. The DNA of the CDR3 is TGTGCCAGCTCCCCAAACTTCGTAGGTTCCGATACTAGCAATCAGCCCCAGCATTTT. This translates into CASSPNFVGSDTSNQPQHF.

This chain connects TRBV6-2 or TRBV6-3 to TRBJ2-1; TRBD2 is a possible D gene (5 bases). Trimming removed 5 bases at V and 6 bases at J, with 11 bases between. The CDR3 contains 13 residues. Germline V gene data show CDR1 as MNHEY and CDR2 as SVGEGT. The CDR3 nucleotides read TGTGCCAGCAGTCCCCGGGAACCCAATGAGCAGTTCTTC. It translates to CASSPREPNEQFF.

Comments on this clonotype: Given a much more abundant clone one base away, this may be a read error. The chain employs TRBV28 and TRBJ2-7, with a tentative D call TRBD1 (5 bases). V was pared by 10 bases and J by 1 base, with 11 bases between. Germline V gene lookup returns CDR1 MDHEN and CDR2 SYDVKM. CDR3 length: 12 residues. The CDR3 is CATTDKSYEQYF. For the CDR3, the DNA is TGTGCCACCACGGACAAGTCCTACGAGCAGTACTTC.

The chain uses TRBV7-2 and TRBJ1-5, with D unresolved. The germline gives CDR1 SGHTA, CDR2 FQGNSA. Trimming removed 1 base at V and 7 bases at J, with 8 bases between. CDR3 length equals 13 residues. The CDR3 DNA reads as TGTGCCAGCAGCTTAGACGGGATCCAGCCCCAGCATTTT. Protein product: CASSLDGIQPQHF.